This TCR beta chain was recovered during a study of CD8+ T cells in alopecia areata. At the level of the study: Oral tofacitinib, 5 to 10 mg twice daily, was given in an open-label trial. Points from the study as a whole: There was only one nonresponder, so it was unclear how baseline CD8+ expansion relates to response.

The CDR3 covers 15 residues. The ends lost 6 bases at V and 3 bases at J; junction bases unmatched: 9. CDR1 and CDR2 from the germline V gene are SGHTA and FQGNSA. On this clone itself: What it binds is unknown.

Treatment described: oral pan-JAK inhibitor, 5-10 mg twice daily. Alopecia areata patients had lesional scalp punch biopsies and peripheral blood taken from them. The sequencing template was cDNA reverse transcribed from extracted RNA. The protocol was immunoSEQ multiplex PCR, while the TCRdb copy is restricted to in-frame clones and leaves out a portion. The data hold about 150,000 clones, with under 70% observed a single time. The origin of this receptor is a human donor with alopecia areata. The V and J genes are TRBV7-2 and TRBJ1-1; TRBD1 matches at 8 bases. The sample was CD4+ T cells sorted from blood, taken at week 4, from a patient treated with tofacitinib. CDR3 nucleotide sequence: TGTGCCAGCAGGACCCAGGGGGCTGGCGACACTGAAGCTTTCTTT. This sequence encodes CASRTQGAGDTEAFF.